This T cell receptor (beta chain) was profiled in a study of T cell responses to AZD1222 COVID-19 vaccine. On this clone: Its target is unknown.

Germline V CDR1 and CDR2: LNHDA, SQIVND (reference sequence). The V end was cut by 6 bases, the J end by 4 bases, with 21 bases between. The CDR3 runs to 16 residues. Study-wide results and limits: After the peak T cell response, and only then, were repertoires sampled. Rises in breadth and depth of Spike-specific TCRs came after two AZD1222 doses. Baseline seropositives among AZD1222 recipients totaled only six or seven. White British people made up most donors, females outnumbered males, and clonal diversity was possibly underestimated.

Only in-frame clones appear in the TCRdb table, and some are missing; sequencing was by immunoSEQ multiplex PCR. The table has about 140,000 clones, about 90% seen once. This TCR was recovered from an adult who received the MenACWY meningococcal vaccine as a control. This sample comprised peripheral blood, obtained 28 days after the second dose of the MenACWY control vaccine. The chain carries TRBV19 and TRBJ1-1; D might be TRBD1 (6 bases). The CDR3 region is CASSTALAGVGTEAFF. CDR3 nucleotide sequence: TGTGCCAGTAGCACTGCCCTCGCAGGGGTGGGCACTGAAGCTTTCTTT.